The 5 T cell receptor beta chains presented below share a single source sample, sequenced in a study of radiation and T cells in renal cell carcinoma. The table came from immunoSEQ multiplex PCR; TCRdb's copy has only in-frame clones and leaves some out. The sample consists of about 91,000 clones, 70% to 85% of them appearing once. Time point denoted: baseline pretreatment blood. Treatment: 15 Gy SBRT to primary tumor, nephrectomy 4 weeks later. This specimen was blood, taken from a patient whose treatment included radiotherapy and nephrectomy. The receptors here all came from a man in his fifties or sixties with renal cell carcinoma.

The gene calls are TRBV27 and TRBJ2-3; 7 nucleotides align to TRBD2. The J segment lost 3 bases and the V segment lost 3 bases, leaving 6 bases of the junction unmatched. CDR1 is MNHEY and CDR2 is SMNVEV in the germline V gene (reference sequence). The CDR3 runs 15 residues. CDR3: CASSFAGVGTDTQYF. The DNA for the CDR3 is TGTGCCAGCAGTTTTGCGGGAGTAGGGACAGATACGCAGTATTTT.

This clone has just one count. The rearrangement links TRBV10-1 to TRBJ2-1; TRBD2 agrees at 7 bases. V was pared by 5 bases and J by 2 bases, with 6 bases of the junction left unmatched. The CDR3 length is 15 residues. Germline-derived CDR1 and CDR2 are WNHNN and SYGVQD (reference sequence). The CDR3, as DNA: TGCGCCAGCAGTTTCAGCGGGGACGCCTACAATGAGCAGTTCTTC. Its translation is CASSFSGDAYNEQFF.

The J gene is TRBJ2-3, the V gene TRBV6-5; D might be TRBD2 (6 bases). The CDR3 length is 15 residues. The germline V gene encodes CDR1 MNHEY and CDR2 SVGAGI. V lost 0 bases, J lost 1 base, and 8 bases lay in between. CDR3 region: CASSYSGLRTDTQYF. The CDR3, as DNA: TGTGCCAGCAGTTACTCGGGACTCCGCACAGATACGCAGTATTTT.

The CDR3 protein is CASSSFRTGRAFF. The DNA of the CDR3 is TGTGCCAGCAGCTCCTTCAGGACAGGGAGAGCTTTCTTT. The chain carries TRBV13 and TRBJ1-1; the match to TRBD1 covers 8 bases. The CDR3 runs 13 residues. Germline-derived CDR1 and CDR2 are PRHDT and FYEKMQ (reference sequence). V gave up 4 bases and J gave up 10 bases; unmatched junction bases: 8.

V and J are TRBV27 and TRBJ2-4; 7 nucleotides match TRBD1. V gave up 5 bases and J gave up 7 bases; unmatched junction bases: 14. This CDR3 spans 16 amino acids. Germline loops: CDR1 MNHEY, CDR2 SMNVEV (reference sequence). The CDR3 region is CASSPSPGQFGNIQYF. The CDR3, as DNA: TGTGCCAGCAGTCCCAGTCCGGGACAGTTTGGTAACATTCAGTACTTC.